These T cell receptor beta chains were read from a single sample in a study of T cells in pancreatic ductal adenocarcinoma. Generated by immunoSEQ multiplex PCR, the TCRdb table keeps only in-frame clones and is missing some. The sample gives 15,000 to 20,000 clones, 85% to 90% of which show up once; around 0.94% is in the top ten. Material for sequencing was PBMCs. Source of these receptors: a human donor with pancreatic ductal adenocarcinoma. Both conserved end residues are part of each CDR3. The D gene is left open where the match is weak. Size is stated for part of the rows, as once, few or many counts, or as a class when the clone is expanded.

CDR3aa: CASSLEGSGGGQNSPLHF; CDR3nt: TGCGCCAGCAGCTTGGAAGGGTCTGGTGGGGGACAGAATTCACCCCTCCACTTT; v_gene: TRBV5-1; j_gene: TRBJ1-6; abundance: -; d_gene: TRBD1
CDR3aa: CASSIGPGSSYEQYF; CDR3nt: TGTGCCAGTAGTATAGGACCCGGGAGCTCCTACGAGCAGTACTTC; v_gene: TRBV19; j_gene: TRBJ2-7; abundance: once; d_gene: -
CDR3aa: CAISGQGAGGYTF; CDR3nt: TGTGCCATCAGCGGACAGGGGGCGGGTGGCTACACCTTC; v_gene: TRBV10-3; j_gene: TRBJ1-2; abundance: -; d_gene: TRBD1
CDR3aa: CASSYSPGGNTGELFF; CDR3nt: TGTGCCAGCAGTTACTCCCCGGGAGGGAACACCGGGGAGCTGTTTTTT; v_gene: TRBV6-5; j_gene: TRBJ2-2; abundance: -; d_gene: TRBD2
CDR3aa: CASSKMDAGGDEQFF; CDR3nt: TGTGCCAGCAGCAAAATGGACGCGGGGGGGGATGAGCAGTTCTTC; v_gene: TRBV21-1; j_gene: TRBJ2-1; abundance: -; d_gene: -
CDR3aa: CATITAGSYEQYF; CDR3nt: TGTGCCACCATCACCGCAGGGTCCTACGAGCAGTACTTC; v_gene: TRBV28; j_gene: TRBJ2-7; abundance: -; d_gene: -
CDR3aa: CAWSDSYTGELFF; CDR3nt: TGTGCCTGGAGTGACAGTTACACCGGGGAGCTGTTTTTT; v_gene: TRBV30; j_gene: TRBJ2-2; abundance: -; d_gene: -
CDR3aa: CASSQDGVGGSGYGYTF; CDR3nt: TGCGCCAGCAGCCAAGATGGGGTAGGGGGCTCGGGCTATGGCTACACCTTC; v_gene: TRBV4-1; j_gene: TRBJ1-2; abundance: -; d_gene: TRBD1
CDR3aa: CASSLTGNSNQPQHF; CDR3nt: TGTGCCAGCAGTTTAACGGGTAATAGCAATCAGCCCCAGCATTTT; v_gene: TRBV7-8; j_gene: TRBJ1-5; abundance: once; d_gene: -
CDR3aa: CASSPMTGLAYEQYF; CDR3nt: TGTGCCAGCAGTCCGATGACAGGTTTGGCCTACGAGCAGTACTTC; v_gene: TRBV7-6; j_gene: TRBJ2-7; abundance: -; d_gene: -
CDR3aa: CASIPGPGSYEQYF; CDR3nt: TGTGCCAGCATCCCAGGTCCGGGATCCTACGAGCAGTACTTC; v_gene: TRBV5-6; j_gene: TRBJ2-7; abundance: few; d_gene: -
CDR3aa: CASSQERSSGANVLTF; CDR3nt: TGCGCCAGCAGCCAAGAACGCAGCTCTGGGGCCAACGTCCTGACTTTC; v_gene: TRBV4-3; j_gene: TRBJ2-6; abundance: -; d_gene: -
CDR3aa: CASSFKGDYEQYF; CDR3nt: TGTGCCAGCAGTTTTAAGGGAGACTACGAGCAGTACTTC; v_gene: TRBV27; j_gene: TRBJ2-7; abundance: once; d_gene: -
CDR3aa: CASSFPGGMTAQHF; CDR3nt: TGTGCCAGCAGTTTTCCCGGGGGTATGACGGCCCAGCATTTT; v_gene: TRBV28; j_gene: TRBJ1-5; abundance: -; d_gene: -
CDR3aa: CASSASGGRTNEQFF; CDR3nt: TGTGCCAGCAGCGCTAGCGGGGGGCGTACCAATGAGCAGTTCTTC; v_gene: TRBV11-3; j_gene: TRBJ2-1; abundance: -; d_gene: TRBD2
CDR3aa: CASSLRTAEIEAFF; CDR3nt: TGTGCCAGCAGCTTGCGGACAGCAGAGATTGAAGCTTTCTTT; v_gene: TRBV5-4; j_gene: TRBJ1-1; abundance: -; d_gene: -
CDR3aa: CASSLTSGPYNEQFF; CDR3nt: TGTGCCAGCAGCTTAACTAGCGGGCCTTACAATGAGCAGTTCTTC; v_gene: TRBV7-3; j_gene: TRBJ2-1; abundance: -; d_gene: TRBD2
CDR3aa: CASSLVPEQNTGELFF; CDR3nt: TGTGCCAGCAGCTTAGTCCCCGAACAGAACACCGGGGAGCTGTTTTTT; v_gene: TRBV7-9; j_gene: TRBJ2-2; abundance: -; d_gene: -
CDR3aa: CASSPLPDRGFGETQYF; CDR3nt: TGTGCCAGCAGTCCCCTACCGGACAGGGGGTTTGGAGAGACCCAGTACTTC; v_gene: TRBV28; j_gene: TRBJ2-5; abundance: -; d_gene: TRBD1
CDR3aa: CASSLRTGGLFYEQYF; CDR3nt: TGTGCCAGCAGCTTACGGACAGGGGGGCTTTTCTACGAGCAGTACTTC; v_gene: TRBV11-1; j_gene: TRBJ2-7; abundance: -; d_gene: TRBD1
CDR3aa: CASSLLIPDTQYF; CDR3nt: TGCGCCAGCAGCTTGTTAATTCCGGATACGCAGTATTTT; v_gene: TRBV5-1; j_gene: TRBJ2-3; abundance: once; d_gene: -
CDR3aa: CASSLGDDEQFF; CDR3nt: TGTGCCAGCAGCTTAGGGGATGATGAGCAGTTCTTC; v_gene: TRBV5-6; j_gene: TRBJ2-1; abundance: -; d_gene: -
CDR3aa: CASSLDSTGGRYGYTF; CDR3nt: TGCGCCAGCAGCTTGGATTCTACGGGAGGAAGGTATGGCTACACCTTC; v_gene: TRBV5-1; j_gene: TRBJ1-2; abundance: few; d_gene: -
CDR3aa: CASSFLPGRGRGGNEQFF; CDR3nt: TGTGCCAGCAGCTTTTTACCTGGACGGGGCCGGGGGGGTAATGAGCAGTTCTTC; v_gene: TRBV7-3; j_gene: TRBJ2-1; abundance: once; d_gene: TRBD2
CDR3aa: CATSRDSQGDNEQFF; CDR3nt: TGTGCCACCAGCAGAGATTCCCAGGGTGACAATGAGCAGTTCTTC; v_gene: TRBV15; j_gene: TRBJ2-1; abundance: -; d_gene: -
CDR3aa: CASSIESRRGAFF; CDR3nt: TGTGCCAGTAGTATAGAAAGTCGACGAGGCGCTTTCTTT; v_gene: TRBV19; j_gene: TRBJ1-1; abundance: -; d_gene: -
CDR3aa: CASSLALPGRDREDGYTF; CDR3nt: TGTGCCAGCAGCTTAGCCCTTCCAGGGAGGGACAGGGAGGATGGCTACACCTTC; v_gene: TRBV11-2; j_gene: TRBJ1-2; abundance: -; d_gene: TRBD1
CDR3aa: CSGSGTSNEQFF; CDR3nt: TGCAGCGGGAGCGGCACGTCGAATGAGCAGTTCTTC; v_gene: TRBV29-1; j_gene: TRBJ2-1; abundance: few; d_gene: -
CDR3aa: CASSKTGSGGNTIYF; CDR3nt: TGCGCCAGCAGCAAGACAGGGTCGGGGGGAAACACCATATATTTT; v_gene: TRBV5-1; j_gene: TRBJ1-3; abundance: -; d_gene: TRBD1
CDR3aa: CASSQDRDSSPLHF; CDR3nt: TGCGCCAGCAGCCAAGACAGGGATAGTTCACCCCTCCACTTT; v_gene: TRBV4-3; j_gene: TRBJ1-6; abundance: once; d_gene: -
CDR3aa: CASSGQGTSQPQHF; CDR3nt: TGTGCCAGCAGTGGACAGGGGACAAGTCAGCCCCAGCATTTT; v_gene: TRBV2; j_gene: TRBJ1-5; abundance: once; d_gene: TRBD1